The 10 T cell receptor beta chains below come from one sample, sequenced in a study of T cell responses to AZD1222 COVID-19 vaccine. Data came from immunoSEQ multiplex PCR; TCRdb stores just in-frame clones and leaves some out. The profile covers about 120,000 clones, with roughly 88% appearing a single time and around 3.5% taken by the ten largest. The starting material was peripheral blood, obtained on day 0 of AZD1222 vaccination. The origin of the receptors is an adult in good health.

This clone was detected once. The V gene is TRBV11-2, the J gene TRBJ2-2, with D tentatively TRBD1 (5 bases). The V gene lost 5 bases and the J gene lost 7 bases, with 20 bases spanning the gap. This CDR3 spans 16 amino acids. The V gene's germline CDR1 is SGHAT and CDR2 FQNNGV. The CDR3 DNA sequence: TGTGCCAGCAGCCCTCAGGGTCGCGCAATCGTCGGGGAGCTGTTTTTT. This translates into CASSPQGRAIVGELFF. The entire variable domain, with the rest obtained from reference TRBV11-2 and TRBJ2-2, is as follows: EAGVAQSPRYKIIEKRQSVAFWCNPISGHATLYWYQQILGQGPKLLIQFQNNGVVDDSQLPKDRFSAERLKGVDSTLKIQPAKLEDSAVYLCASSPQGRAIVGELFFGEGSRLTVL.

The chain employs TRBV7-9 and TRBJ1-2; 10 bases map to TRBD1. This CDR3 region has 14 residues. Germline CDR1 and CDR2: SEHNR and FQNEAQ (reference sequence). The junction had 8 bases not matched to a gene; V was cut back by 5 bases and J by 8 bases. CDR3 amino acids: CASSQGQGIGGYTF. The CDR3, as DNA: TGTGCCAGCAGCCAGGGACAGGGGATTGGCGGCTACACCTTC.

In DNA, the CDR3 is TGTGCCACCAGCAGACCCGCGGGGGGGAGCACAGATACGCAGTATTTT. Translation: CATSRPAGGSTDTQYF. The chain uses TRBV15 and TRBJ2-3, with TRBD2 matching over 9 bases. The CDR3 consists of 16 residues. Germline trimming cut 2 bases from V and 0 bases from J; bases unmatched to any gene: 3. Germline V lookup: CDR1 LNHNV, CDR2 YYDKDF (reference sequence).

The CDR3 region is CATSGDPGGDQPQHF. The CDR3, as DNA: TGTGCCACCAGTGGTGATCCAGGGGGCGATCAGCCCCAGCATTTT. The chain couples TRBV24-1 to TRBJ1-5; TRBD1 matches 8 bases. Germline V gene lookup returns CDR1 KGHDR and CDR2 SFDVKD. V lost 5 bases, J lost 5 bases, and 7 bases stayed unmatched. The CDR3 covers 15 residues.

The chain carries TRBV7-2 and TRBJ1-6; 7 nucleotides agree with TRBD1. The V segment lost 5 bases and the J segment 13 bases; nucleotides outside the gene matches: 14. This CDR3 has 15 amino acids. CDR1 SGHTA and CDR2 FQGNSA come from the germline V gene. The CDR3 DNA is TGTGCCAGCAGCCCCCGGGACAGCGGTTCTGGGCCCCTCCACTTT. As protein: CASSPRDSGSGPLHF.

The count of this clone is one. The gene calls are TRBV15 and TRBJ1-2; 7 bases align to TRBD1. CDR3 length: 14 amino acids. CDR1 and CDR2 from the germline V gene are LNHNV and YYDKDF (reference sequence). V lost 5 bases and J lost 2; bases outside the gene matches: 5. The CDR3 DNA sequence: TGTGCCACCAGCCGGGACAGAGGGAACTATGGCTACACCTTC. This gives the protein CATSRDRGNYGYTF.

The V and J genes are TRBV7-2 and TRBJ1-2; 7 bases align to TRBD1. CDR3 length: 15 amino acids. Germline loops: CDR1 SGHTA, CDR2 FQGNSA. V gave up 5 bases and J gave up 1 base; unmatched junction bases: 7. The CDR3 region has the DNA TGTGCCAGCAGCCTACGATCAGGGGGTAACTATGGCTACACCTTC. Amino acid sequence: CASSLRSGGNYGYTF.

This clone was counted a few times. CDR3 region: CASSPTGSNTGELFF. The CDR3 DNA follows: TGTGCCAGCAGTCCGACAGGGTCGAACACCGGGGAGCTGTTTTTT. The chain is built from TRBV3-1 (or the pseudogene TRBV3-2) and TRBJ2-2; TRBD1 matches 7 bases. The junction had 4 bases not matched to a gene; V was cut back by 6 bases and J by 0 bases. In germline, CDR1 is LGHDT, CDR2 YNNKEL (reference sequence). The length of the CDR3 is 15 residues.

The chain employs TRBV19 and TRBJ1-2; D remains ambiguous. The CDR3 sequence is 13 residues long. V dropped 3 bases and J dropped 4 bases, with 9 bases sitting between them. CDR1 and CDR2 from the germline V gene are LNHDA and SQIVND (reference sequence). The CDR3: CASSIGLFYGYTF. The CDR3 region has the DNA TGTGCCAGTAGTATCGGGTTATTCTATGGCTACACCTTC. Based on the CDR3 plus reference TRBV19 and TRBJ1-2, the full variable domain is DGGITQSPKYLFRKEGQNVTLSCEQNLNHDAMYWYRQDPGQGLRLIYYSQIVNDFQKGDIAEGYSVSREKKESFPLTVTSAQKNPTAFYLCASSIGLFYGYTFGSGTRLTVV.

The chain recombines TRBV11-2 with TRBJ1-6; D ambiguous. CDR1 and CDR2 from the germline V gene are SGHAT and FQNNGV. V shed 0 bases and J shed 0 bases, with 9 bases lying between them. The CDR3 sequence is 17 residues long. DNA of the CDR3: TGTGCCAGCAGCTTAGATACCAGGACCTCCTATAATTCACCCCTCCACTTT. Amino acid sequence: CASSLDTRTSYNSPLHF.